The entry that follows covers one T cell receptor beta chain sequence. This sample was included in a study of blood T cell repertoires in COVID-19. On the study more broadly: Nucleic acid was either cDNA or gDNA, and it came from T cells, B-cell-depleted T cells, or PBMCs.

The CDR3 totals 14 residues. V was cut by 0 bases and J by 4 bases, with 11 bases left in between. Germline CDR1 is SGHRS and CDR2 is YFSETQ. In the authors' workflow: By means of reference gene primer amplification, nucleated cell counts were estimated. The protocol was immunoSEQ multiplex PCR, while the TCRdb copy is restricted to in-frame clones and leaves out a portion. That table gives V, J and clone size, and the DNA gave D and trimming. This table holds about 230,000 clones, 85% found once. This sequence was found in a man in his forties or fifties with acute or convalescent COVID-19. The sample was peripheral blood. The chain has TRBV5-1 and TRBJ2-7; D may be TRBD1 (6 bases). The CDR3 reads CASSLEQGWYEQYF. CDR3 bases: TGCGCCAGCAGCTTGGAACAGGGTTGGTACGAGCAGTACTTC.